The rows below give T cell receptor beta chains drawn from one sample of a study of T-cell reconstitution after alpha-beta-depleted transplantation in children. TCRdb re-called the PCR reads with MiXCR, one entry per CDR3 protein. This table holds about 980,000 distinct CDR3 sequences, 25% to 30% found once. The source was PBMCs, mostly from graft donor cells, collected 360 days after TCRalphabeta/CD19-depleted stem cell transplant. The receptor source for this set is a boy younger than two who had a stem cell transplant for SCID, so the T cells may come from the graft donor. Each CDR3 is given with its conserved first and last residue. The order of the fields is CDR3 DNA, CDR3 protein, D gene, clone size, CDR3 length, J gene, V gene. The D gene is left open where the match is weak. Clone size is given for some rows only: seen once, a few or many times, or a class if the clone is expanded.

TGCGCCAGCAGCCAAGGGCCAGGGGGCAGAGGGACAGATACGCAGTATTTT | CASSQGPGGRGTDTQYF | TRBD1 | - | 17 | TRBJ2-3 | TRBV4-1
TGTGCCAGCAGTTCTCCGGGGCGGACCCTTAATGAAAAACTGTTTTTT | CASSSPGRTLNEKLFF | - | - | 16 | TRBJ1-4 | TRBV6-5
TGTGCCAGCAGTTTTTTACAGCTAAGCCTCGAGCAGTACTTC | CASSFLQLSLEQYF | - | - | 14 | TRBJ2-7 | TRBV12-3/TRBV12-4
TGTGCCAGCAGCTTAGGCCGGGCAGGGGTGGCAGATACGCAGTATTTT | CASSLGRAGVADTQYF | - | few | 16 | TRBJ2-3 | TRBV13
TGTGCCATCTCGACATCCTACGAGCAGTACTTC | CAISTSYEQYF | - | - | 11 | TRBJ2-7 | TRBV10-3
TGCGCCAGCAGCCCCCTGAGGGGGTTCTGGACCGGGGAGCTGTTTTTT | CASSPLRGFWTGELFF | - | - | 16 | TRBJ2-2 | TRBV5-1
TGTGCCACCAGCAGAGATTGGGATCAGCCCCAGCATTTT | CATSRDWDQPQHF | - | - | 13 | TRBJ1-5 | TRBV15
TGCAGCGTTGGAGAGGGCTCTGAAGCTTTCTTT | CSVGEGSEAFF | - | medium-sized | 11 | TRBJ1-1 | TRBV29-1
TGTGCCAGCAGTTACCGGCCCGACAGGACAGATACGCAGTATTTT | CASSYRPDRTDTQYF | - | - | 15 | TRBJ2-3 | TRBV6-5
TGCGCCAGCAGGACCGGGGGACGAGAGGCAGATACGCAGTATTTT | CASRTGGREADTQYF | - | - | 15 | TRBJ2-3 | TRBV5-1
TGTGCCAGCAGTTGCCCATCGACAGAGAAGGGAGAGACCCAGTACTTC | CASSCPSTEKGETQYF | - | - | 16 | TRBJ2-5 | TRBV28
TGTGCCAGCAGTTACTCGGCGGCCTCCTACGAGCAGTACTTC | CASSYSAASYEQYF | - | few | 14 | TRBJ2-7 | TRBV6-5
TGTGCCAGCAGCCCCCGTCGGGGGTCGGCAGATACGCAGTATTTT | CASSPRRGSADTQYF | - | few | 15 | TRBJ2-3 | TRBV12-3/TRBV12-4
TGTGCCAGCAGCTACCGTTCTAGCGGCCTCCGCCGAGGCACAGATACGCAGTATTTT | CASSYRSSGLRRGTDTQYF | TRBD2 | - | 19 | TRBJ2-3 | TRBV11-2
TGCAGTGCTACAGACCCAGGGCGGGAAAAACTGTTTTTT | CSATDPGREKLFF | - | - | 13 | TRBJ1-4 | TRBV20-1
TGCGCCAGCAGCCCGTTATCCTCTGGAAACACCATATATTTT | CASSPLSSGNTIYF | - | - | 14 | TRBJ1-3 | TRBV4-3
TGTGCCAGCAGTTTAGAGTGGTCCACTGAAGCTTTCTTT | CASSLEWSTEAFF | - | few | 13 | TRBJ1-1 | TRBV12-3/TRBV12-4
TGCAGTGCTCTATCACGACTAGCCTTCCTTCCGGATATGCAGTATTTT | CSALSRLAFLPDMQYF | TRBD2 | - | 16 | TRBJ2-3 | TRBV20-1
TGTGCCATCAGTGAGTCTCTCAGCAATCAGCCCCAGCATTTT | CAISESLSNQPQHF | - | few | 14 | TRBJ1-5 | TRBV10-3
TGTGCCAGCAGCCAAGTTATACAGGGGACAGATACGCAGTATTTT | CASSQVIQGTDTQYF | TRBD1 | few | 15 | TRBJ2-3 | TRBV4-2
TGCAGCGTTGAAAGGACAGACCCCTACAATGAGCAGTTCTTC | CSVERTDPYNEQFF | - | few | 14 | TRBJ2-1 | TRBV29-1
TGTGCCAGCAGCTTAATCACGGGACAGGGTGTTGCAGCCCAGCATTTT | CASSLITGQGVAAQHF | TRBD1 | - | 16 | TRBJ1-5 | TRBV7-2
TGTGCCAGCAGCCGGTATACAGGGATCAATGAGCAGTTCTTC | CASSRYTGINEQFF | - | - | 14 | TRBJ2-1 | TRBV7-2
TGCGCCAGCAGCCTTAGGGGGATGAGCTCCTACGAGCAGTACTTC | CASSLRGMSSYEQYF | - | - | 15 | TRBJ2-7 | TRBV4-1
TGTGCCAGCAGCTTAGGAGGGACAGGGAGTGAAAAACTGTTTTTT | CASSLGGTGSEKLFF | TRBD1 | - | 15 | TRBJ1-4 | TRBV7-2
TGTGCCACGGCCTTAGCGGGGGTATCCTACGAGCAGTACTTC | CATALAGVSYEQYF | TRBD2 | - | 14 | TRBJ2-7 | TRBV15
TGTGCCAGCAGTCCCCTCGGGGTGGAGCAGTTCTTC | CASSPLGVEQFF | - | - | 12 | TRBJ2-1 | TRBV12-3/TRBV12-4
TGCAGCGTTGCTAACCCGGGGTGGGTGACCCAGTACTTC | CSVANPGWVTQYF | - | - | 13 | TRBJ2-5 | TRBV29-1
TGTGCCACCAGCAGATCCGGACCGCTTGAGCAGTTCTTC | CATSRSGPLEQFF | - | - | 13 | TRBJ2-1 | TRBV15
TGTGCCAGCAGTGGGATTAGGAATGAGCAGTTCTTC | CASSGIRNEQFF | - | - | 12 | TRBJ2-1 | TRBV2
TGTGCCAGCAGCATTACGAACACTGAAGCTTTCTTT | CASSITNTEAFF | - | many | 12 | TRBJ1-1 | TRBV7-9
TGTGCCAGCAGACGGTTGAAGAAAGGCAACAATGAGCAGTTCTTC | CASRRLKKGNNEQFF | - | many | 15 | TRBJ2-1 | TRBV27
TGTGCCAGCAGCCCGCAGGGACTAGCGGGGGGGACCGGGGAGCTGTTTTTT | CASSPQGLAGGTGELFF | TRBD2 | few | 17 | TRBJ2-2 | TRBV7-2
TGTGCCAGCAGCTTAGGCGGGGCGGGCAGCAAGACCCAGTACTTC | CASSLGGAGSKTQYF | - | - | 15 | TRBJ2-5 | TRBV7-2
TGTGCCACCAGCAGAGCTATTGGGACAAGGGTCTCTGGGGCCAACGTCCTGACTTTC | CATSRAIGTRVSGANVLTF | - | - | 19 | TRBJ2-6 | TRBV15
TGTGCCATCAGTGAGGGCGACAGTGTTTATGGCTACACCTTC | CAISEGDSVYGYTF | - | - | 14 | TRBJ1-2 | TRBV2
TGTGCCACCAGCGGACTAGCGGGGGGACTCCGTAGCACAGATACGCAGTATTTT | CATSGLAGGLRSTDTQYF | TRBD2 | - | 18 | TRBJ2-3 | TRBV15
TGCAGCGCCCGGTGGAGGGTCTACAATGAGCAGTTCTTC | CSARWRVYNEQFF | - | - | 13 | TRBJ2-1 | TRBV29-1
TGTGCCAGCAGCCAATTCGATACCACCCGTTCACCCCTCCACTTT | CASSQFDTTRSPLHF | - | few | 15 | TRBJ1-6 | TRBV16
TGCGCCAGCAGCTCGACATGGTTGGACTACAATGAGCAGTTCTTC | CASSSTWLDYNEQFF | - | - | 15 | TRBJ2-1 | TRBV5-1
TGTGCCAGCAGCCCTCCTTTGGACAGGGGCTACAATGAGCAGTTCTTC | CASSPPLDRGYNEQFF | TRBD1 | few | 16 | TRBJ2-1 | TRBV9
TGTGCCAGCAGCCCTGCTGGGTCGGGAGCTTTCTTT | CASSPAGSGAFF | - | - | 12 | TRBJ1-1 | TRBV7-9
TGTGCCAGCCTTAGGCTGGGCACAGATACGCAGTATTTT | CASLRLGTDTQYF | - | - | 13 | TRBJ2-3 | TRBV18
TGCAGCGTTGAGTCGAGCTACGAGCAGTACTTC | CSVESSYEQYF | - | few | 11 | TRBJ2-7 | TRBV29-1
TGTGCCAGCAGCGACCCGGGACAGGGCAGCGGACGGGAGACCCAGTACTTC | CASSDPGQGSGRETQYF | TRBD1 | few | 17 | TRBJ2-5 | TRBV7-8
TGTGCCAGCAGTGAGGGTTTAGCAGACATCTACTCTGGGGCCAACGTCCTGACTTTC | CASSEGLADIYSGANVLTF | - | - | 19 | TRBJ2-6 | TRBV2
TGCAGCGTTGTAGGGATTCAACAGACCCAGTACTTC | CSVVGIQQTQYF | - | few | 12 | TRBJ2-5 | TRBV29-1
TGTGCCAGCAGCCTTCAAACCGGACGGCCCACAGATACGCAGTATTTT | CASSLQTGRPTDTQYF | - | - | 16 | TRBJ2-3 | TRBV5-5
TGTGCCAGCAGCCAAGAGAAGGCTAGCGCGGCCTACGAGCAGTACTTC | CASSQEKASAAYEQYF | - | - | 16 | TRBJ2-7 | TRBV4-2
TGTGCCAGCAGCCGACTAGCGGGGGTAGGAGATACGCAGTATTTT | CASSRLAGVGDTQYF | TRBD2 | once | 15 | TRBJ2-3 | TRBV9
TGCGCCAGCAGCTTGGTTGTCAGGACTGAAGCTTTCTTT | CASSLVVRTEAFF | - | - | 13 | TRBJ1-1 | TRBV5-1
TGCGCCAGCAGCTTGGCCCCCGTCTATGGCTACACCTTC | CASSLAPVYGYTF | - | - | 13 | TRBJ1-2 | TRBV5-1
TGTGCCAGCACTGTGAGCTCTGGAAACACCATATATTTT | CASTVSSGNTIYF | - | - | 13 | TRBJ1-3 | TRBV7-9
TGTGCCACCAGTGAAGACAGGGAGTTCGGGTACAATGAGCAGTTCTTC | CATSEDREFGYNEQFF | TRBD1 | - | 16 | TRBJ2-1 | TRBV24-1
TGTGCCAGCAGTTTAATTTCAGGGTCGAGTCAGCCCCAGCATTTT | CASSLISGSSQPQHF | - | - | 15 | TRBJ1-5 | TRBV12-3/TRBV12-4
TGTGCCAGCACCCACGGGACTAGCGGTGCAAGCTCCTACAATGAGCAGTTCTTC | CASTHGTSGASSYNEQFF | TRBD2 | - | 18 | TRBJ2-1 | TRBV12-3/TRBV12-4
TGTGCCAGCAGCCACAACAATCAGCCCCAGCATTTT | CASSHNNQPQHF | - | - | 12 | TRBJ1-5 | TRBV3-1